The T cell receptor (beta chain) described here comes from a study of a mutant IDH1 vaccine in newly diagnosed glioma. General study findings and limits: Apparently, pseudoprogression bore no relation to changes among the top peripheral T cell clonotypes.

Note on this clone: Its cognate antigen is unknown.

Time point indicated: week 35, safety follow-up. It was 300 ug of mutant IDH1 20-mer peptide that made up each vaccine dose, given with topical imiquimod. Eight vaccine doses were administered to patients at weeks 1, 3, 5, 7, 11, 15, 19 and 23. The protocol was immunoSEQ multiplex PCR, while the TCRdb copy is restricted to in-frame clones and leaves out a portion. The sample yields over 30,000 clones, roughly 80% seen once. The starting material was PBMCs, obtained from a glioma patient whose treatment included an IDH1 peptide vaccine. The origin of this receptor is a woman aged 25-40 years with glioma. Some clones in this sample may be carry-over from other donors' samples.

CDR3 region: CASSPGGLSNQPQHF. The CDR3 nucleotides read TGTGCCAGCAGTCCAGGGGGTCTTAGCAATCAGCCCCAGCATTTT. The rearrangement links TRBV28 to TRBJ1-5; 7 bases are a match to TRBD1. Germline values: CDR1 MDHEN, CDR2 SYDVKM. Trimming removed 5 bases from V and 0 bases from J; junction bases left unmatched: 4. The CDR3 runs 15 residues.